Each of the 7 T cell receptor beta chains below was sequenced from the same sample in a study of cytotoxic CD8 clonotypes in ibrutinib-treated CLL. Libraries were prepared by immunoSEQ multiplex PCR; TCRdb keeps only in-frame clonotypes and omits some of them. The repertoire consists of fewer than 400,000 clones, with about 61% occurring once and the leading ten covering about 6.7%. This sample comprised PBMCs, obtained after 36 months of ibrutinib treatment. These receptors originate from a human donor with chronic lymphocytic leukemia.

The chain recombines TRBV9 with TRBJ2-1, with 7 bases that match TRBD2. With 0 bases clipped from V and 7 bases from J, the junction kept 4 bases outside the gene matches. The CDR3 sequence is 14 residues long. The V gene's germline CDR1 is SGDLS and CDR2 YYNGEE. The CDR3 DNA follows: TGTGCCAGCAGCGTAGTGTCTAGCGGTAATGAGCAGTTCTTC. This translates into CASSVVSSGNEQFF.

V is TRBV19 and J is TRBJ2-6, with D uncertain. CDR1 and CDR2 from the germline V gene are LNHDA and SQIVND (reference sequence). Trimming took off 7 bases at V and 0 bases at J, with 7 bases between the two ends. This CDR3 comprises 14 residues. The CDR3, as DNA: TGTGCCAGTAATCCGAGCTCTGGGGCCAACGTCCTGACTTTC. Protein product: CASNPSSGANVLTF.

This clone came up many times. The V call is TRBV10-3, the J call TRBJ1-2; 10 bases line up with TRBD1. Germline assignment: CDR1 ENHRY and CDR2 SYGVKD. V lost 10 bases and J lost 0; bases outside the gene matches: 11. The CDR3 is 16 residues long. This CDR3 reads CATTPGTGEANYGYTF. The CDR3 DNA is TGTGCCACGACTCCCGGGACAGGGGAGGCTAACTATGGCTACACCTTC.

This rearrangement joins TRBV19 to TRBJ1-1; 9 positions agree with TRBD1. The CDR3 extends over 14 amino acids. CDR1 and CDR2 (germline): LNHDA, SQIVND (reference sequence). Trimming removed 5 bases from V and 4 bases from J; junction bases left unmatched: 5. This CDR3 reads CASSSQGAATEAFF. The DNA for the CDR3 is TGTGCCAGTAGTTCACAGGGGGCGGCCACTGAAGCTTTCTTT.

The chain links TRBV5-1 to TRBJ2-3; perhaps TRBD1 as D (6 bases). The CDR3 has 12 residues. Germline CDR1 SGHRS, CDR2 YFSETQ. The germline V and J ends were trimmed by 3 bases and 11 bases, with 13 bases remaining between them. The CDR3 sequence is CASSWGPEKQYF. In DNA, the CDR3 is TGCGCCAGCAGCTGGGGGCCGGAGAAGCAGTATTTT.

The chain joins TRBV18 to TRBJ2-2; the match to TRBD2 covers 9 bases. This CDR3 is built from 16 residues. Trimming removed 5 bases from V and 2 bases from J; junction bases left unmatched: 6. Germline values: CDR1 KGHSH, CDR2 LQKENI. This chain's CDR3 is CASSISTSGNTGELFF. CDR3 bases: TGTGCCAGCTCAATCTCGACTAGCGGAAACACCGGGGAGCTGTTTTTT.

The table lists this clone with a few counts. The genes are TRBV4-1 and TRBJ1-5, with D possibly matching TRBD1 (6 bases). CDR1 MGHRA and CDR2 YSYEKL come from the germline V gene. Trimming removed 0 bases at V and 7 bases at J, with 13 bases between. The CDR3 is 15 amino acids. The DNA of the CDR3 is TGCGCCAGCAGCCAAGATGGAGGGGGTTACCAGCCCCAGCATTTT. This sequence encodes CASSQDGGGYQPQHF.